One sample yielded the 32 T cell receptor beta chains listed below, sequenced in a study of CD8 T cells in ankylosing spondylitis (dated by TCRdb to the late 2010s). Library prep was done by 5' RACE. The instrument was an Illumina HiSeq 2500. The raw public data were reprocessed by TCRdb itself: fastp quality trimming at Q25, MiXCR clonotype calling, in-frame beta chains only. Under each unique CDR3 protein, matching rows form one entry showing the most common genes and DNA. This sample gives under 200,000 distinct CDR3 sequences in total; around 8.9% of them show up just once. The ten biggest clones cover more than 12% of the sample. The specimen was blood, either unsorted or a sorted T cell fraction (not recorded which). All receptors derive from a female donor with ankylosing spondylitis or in good health (not recorded which).

This clonotype came up a few times. The rearrangement uses TRBV7-9 and TRBJ2-3; no clear D. From germline, CDR1 is SEHNR and CDR2 FQNEAQ (reference sequence). V was trimmed by 5 bases and J by 6 bases, leaving 12 bases between them. The CDR3 length is 13 residues. The CDR3 DNA follows: TGTGCCAGCAGCCCACGAGACACTGATACGCAGTATTTT. Translation: CASSPRDTDTQYF.

This sequence joins TRBV9 and TRBJ2-7; perhaps TRBD2 as D (5 bases). The CDR3 has 13 residues. CDR1 and CDR2 (germline): SGDLS, YYNGEE. With 0 bases removed from V and 7 bases from J, the gap between germline ends came to 11 bases. For the CDR3, the DNA is TGTGCCAGCAGCGTAGGGAAGTCGGGGGAGCAGTACTTC. This gives the protein CASSVGKSGEQYF. The whole variable domain, remainder taken from reference TRBV9 and TRBJ2-7, is DSGVTQTPKHLITATGQRVTLRCSPRSGDLSVYWYQQSLDQGLQFLIQYYNGEERAKGNILERFSAQQFPDLHSELNLSSLELGDSALYFCASSVGKSGEQYFGPGTRLTVT.

The chain has TRBV23-1 and TRBJ1-5; no reliable D call. TRBV23-1 is recorded as an ORF, its role being uncertain. Trimming stripped 3 bases from V and 9 bases from J, with 6 bases between. The CDR3 contains 11 residues. CDR3 amino acids: CASSHCRPQHF. CDR3 coding DNA: TGCGCCAGCAGTCATTGCCGGCCCCAGCATTTT.

In its sample, this clonotype was seen many times. This chain links TRBV6-5 with TRBJ1-5; tentative D call: TRBD1 (6 bases). Per germline, CDR1 MNHEY and CDR2 SVGAGI. The CDR3 spans 15 residues. V was shortened by 2 bases and J by 3 bases, with 11 bases between the two germline ends. In nucleotides, the CDR3 is TGTGCCAGCAGTTACGTGTGGGACAACAATCAGCCCCAGCATTTT. Amino acids: CASSYVWDNNQPQHF.

The V call is TRBV9, the J call TRBJ2-2; TRBD2 might be the D (5 bases). Germline CDR1 SGDLS, CDR2 YYNGEE. V was trimmed by 5 bases and J by 6 bases, leaving 14 bases between them. CDR3 size: 14 residues. CDR3 loop: CASSPGSRPGELFF. The DNA of the CDR3 is TGTGCCAGCAGTCCTGGGAGTCGCCCCGGGGAGCTGTTTTTT.

This clonotype was recorded a few times. This sequence joins TRBV6-1 and TRBJ2-2; weak D call: TRBD2 (5 bases). This CDR3 has 16 residues. The V end was cut by 2 bases, the J end by 0 bases, with 10 bases between. Germline-derived CDR1 and CDR2 are MNHNS and SASEGT. The CDR3 DNA follows: TGTGCCAGCAGTGAAAGGAGGCCCCCGAACACCGGGGAGCTGTTTTTT. Residues: CASSERRPPNTGELFF.

In its sample, this clonotype was seen a few times. This chain links TRBV7-9 with TRBJ2-7, with TRBD2 as a possible D gene (5 bases). CDR3 length: 15 amino acids. Germline V gene lookup returns CDR1 SEHNR and CDR2 FQNEAQ (reference sequence). Trimming stripped 1 base from V and 2 bases from J, with 12 bases between. The CDR3 DNA follows: TGTGCCAGCAGCTTAGAGTCCGGACTTACCTACGAGCAGTACTTC. Translating gives CASSLESGLTYEQYF.

There are a few counts of this clonotype. The chain couples TRBV9 to TRBJ2-7, with a tentative D call TRBD1 (6 bases). Germline CDR1 SGDLS, CDR2 YYNGEE. This CDR3 has 15 amino acids. V lost 4 bases and J 1 base, leaving 15 bases between the germline ends. CDR3 amino acids: CASSTGLAGSYEQYF. The CDR3 coding sequence is TGTGCCAGCAGCACAGGGTTAGCAGGGTCCTACGAGCAGTACTTC.

This clonotype was counted many times. The chain links TRBV4-3 to TRBJ1-1; perhaps TRBD1 as D (6 bases). CDR1 is LGHNA, CDR2 YSLEER, per germline. This CDR3 is 15 amino acids long. The V gene lost 0 bases and the J gene lost 4 bases, with 12 bases spanning the gap. As DNA, the CDR3 is TGCGCCAGCAGCCAAGATTCAACAGGGTTCACTGAAGCTTTCTTT. This gives the protein CASSQDSTGFTEAFF.

This clonotype was seen at least ten times. This chain uses TRBV7-2 with TRBJ1-2; TRBD1 might be the D (5 bases). V was shortened by 2 bases and J by 5 bases, with 18 bases between the two germline ends. The CDR3 totals 16 residues. In germline, CDR1 is SGHTA, CDR2 FQGNSA. CDR3 sequence (DNA): TGTGCCAGCAGCTTAACCCCACAGGATTACTCTTATGGCTACACCTTC. It translates to CASSLTPQDYSYGYTF.

V is TRBV7-2 and J is TRBJ1-4; tentatively, D is TRBD1 (6 bases). V was pared by 4 bases and J by 7 bases, with 16 bases between. The CDR3 covers 15 residues. Germline values: CDR1 SGHTA, CDR2 FQGNSA. The CDR3 DNA follows: TGTGCCAGCAGCTCCCTCGGGGGGCAAAGTGAAAAACTGTTTTTT. This sequence encodes CASSSLGGQSEKLFF.

This rearrangement joins TRBV3-1 to TRBJ1-5, with D uncertain. The germline CDR1 and CDR2 sequences are LGHDT and YNNKEL (reference sequence). This CDR3 region has 15 residues. Trimming took off 5 bases at V and 1 base at J, with 12 bases between the two ends. This CDR3 reads CASSLGGKSNQPQHF. The CDR3 region has the DNA TGTGCCAGCAGCTTAGGAGGGAAGAGCAATCAGCCCCAGCATTTT.

The rearrangement joins TRBV19 to TRBJ2-7; D remains unclear. This CDR3 region has 10 residues. Deletions cut 7 bases from V and 6 bases from J, with 7 bases between. From germline, CDR1 is LNHDA and CDR2 SQIVND (reference sequence). The DNA of the CDR3 is TGTGCCAGTACTTCCGGCGAGCAGTACTTC. Translating gives CASTSGEQYF.

This clonotype was recorded many times. The chain recombines TRBV25-1 with TRBJ1-1, with D maybe TRBD1 (5 bases). The V gene lost 2 bases and the J gene lost 0 bases, with 7 bases spanning the gap. Per germline, CDR1 MGHDK and CDR2 SYGVNS. The CDR3 has 14 residues. This CDR3 reads CASSEGGVNTEAFF. In nucleotides, the CDR3 is TGTGCCAGCAGTGAAGGGGGGGTGAACACTGAAGCTTTCTTT.

This clonotype was picked up many times. This sequence joins TRBV4-3 and TRBJ2-4, with 9 bases identical to TRBD2. The CDR3 is 15 residues long. V lost 1 base to trimming and J lost 4 bases; unmatched junction nucleotides: 2. CDR1 LGHNA and CDR2 YSLEER come from the germline V gene. The CDR3 region has the DNA TGCGCCAGCAGCCAAGGTGGACTAGCGAAAAACATTCAGTACTTC. Translation gives CASSQGGLAKNIQYF.

This clonotype was detected many times. The chain uses TRBV29-1 and TRBJ2-5; no firm D call. The ends were cut back, 5 bases at V and 6 bases at J, with 7 bases in the middle. CDR1 is SQVTM, CDR2 ANQGSEA, per germline. The CDR3 consists of 10 residues. In nucleotides, the CDR3 is TGCAGCGTTCAGAGCAAGACCCAGTACTTC. This gives the protein CSVQSKTQYF.

This clonotype appeared many times. V usage is TRBV5-1 and J usage is TRBJ1-2; weak D call: TRBD1 (6 bases). The V end lost 3 bases, the J end lost 1 base, and 16 bases lay between the germline ends. Germline CDR1 and CDR2: SGHRS and YFSETQ. The CDR3 length is 16 residues. The CDR3, as DNA: TGCGCCAGCAGCTCGACAGGACATTCCGTTAACTATGGCTACACCTTC. Translation gives CASSSTGHSVNYGYTF.

This clonotype has a handful of counts. The gene calls are TRBV11-2 and TRBJ2-3, with 8 positions matching TRBD1. Germline V gene lookup returns CDR1 SGHAT and CDR2 FQNNGV. This CDR3 region has 19 residues. Trimming at V came to 1 base and at J to 7 bases, leaving 19 bases not matched to a gene. In nucleotides, the CDR3 is TGTGCCAGCAGCTTAGTGGCCGGGACAGGATCACTCACTCCCCATACGCAGTATTTT. This sequence encodes CASSLVAGTGSLTPHTQYF.

This clonotype has ten or more counts. This rearrangement joins TRBV21-1 to TRBJ2-7. TRBV21-1 is designated a pseudogene. The CDR3 totals 12 residues. This CDR3 is CASSRAFYEQYF. The DNA for the CDR3 is TGTGCCAGCAGCCGGGCTTTCTACGAGCAGTACTTC.

This clonotype was recorded at least ten times. The chain uses TRBV10-3 and TRBJ1-5, with D perhaps TRBD1 (5 bases). The CDR3 is 15 residues long. V gave up 3 bases and J gave up 4 bases, with 13 bases separating them. The germline V gene has CDR1 ENHRY and CDR2 SYGVKD. The CDR3 nucleotides read TGTGCCATCAGTGATGGCAGGGATGTTAATCAGCCCCAGCATTTT. As protein: CAISDGRDVNQPQHF.

This sequence joins TRBV9 and TRBJ2-3; weak D call: TRBD2 (5 bases). Trimming removed 0 bases from V and 6 bases from J, with 23 bases in between. Per germline, CDR1 SGDLS and CDR2 YYNGEE. The CDR3 spans 18 residues. The CDR3 loop reads CASSVDTDRTAPVDTQYF. For the CDR3, the DNA is TGTGCCAGCAGCGTAGACACCGATCGGACTGCCCCCGTGGATACGCAGTATTTT.

This clonotype has more than one count but fewer than ten. The chain recombines TRBV29-1 with TRBJ1-1, with D uncertain. CDR3 length equals 10 residues. Looked up from germline, CDR1 is SQVTM and CDR2 is ANQGSEA. The CDR3 DNA is TGCACCCCGGGAGGCACTGAAGCTTTCTTT. Translated: CTPGGTEAFF.

This clonotype was picked up a small number of times. The J gene is TRBJ2-7, the V gene TRBV14; the D is unclear. This CDR3 has 13 amino acids. Trimming left V 2 bases short and J 4 bases short, with 9 bases between. The germline V gene has CDR1 SGHDN and CDR2 FVKESK. The CDR3 DNA follows: TGTGCCAGCAGCCAACGGTCTCGATACGAGCAGTACTTC. It codes for CASSQRSRYEQYF.

This chain connects TRBV13 to TRBJ2-1, with TRBD2 matching 7 bases. J was trimmed by 7 bases and V by 0 bases; bases with no gene match: 6. The CDR3 has 15 residues. The germline gives CDR1 PRHDT, CDR2 FYEKMQ (reference sequence). The CDR3 sequence: CASSLGLLAANEQFF. The CDR3 DNA reads as TGTGCCAGCAGCTTAGGCCTCCTAGCGGCGAATGAGCAGTTCTTC.

The chain joins TRBV7-9 to TRBJ2-1; D perhaps matches TRBD1 (5 bases). V lost 1 base to trimming and J lost 5 bases, with 9 bases between them. The CDR3 extends over 14 amino acids. The germline V gene encodes CDR1 SEHNR and CDR2 FQNEAQ (reference sequence). The CDR3: CASSLGGSDNEQFF. For the CDR3, the DNA is TGTGCCAGCAGCTTAGGGGGCTCTGACAATGAGCAGTTCTTC.

This clonotype was observed a handful of times. The rearrangement uses TRBV19 and TRBJ2-1, with D perhaps matching TRBD2 (6 bases). Between the trimmed V and J ends, which lost 0 bases and 6 bases, there was a span of 21 bases. The CDR3 sequence is 18 residues long. Germline loops: CDR1 LNHDA, CDR2 SQIVND (reference sequence). CDR3 protein: CASSIERIGSFGGNEQFF. In DNA, the CDR3 is TGTGCCAGTAGTATAGAACGAATCGGGAGTTTCGGCGGCAATGAGCAGTTCTTC.

A few counts support this clonotype. The rearrangement links TRBV15 to TRBJ2-7; TRBD1 agrees at 9 bases. The CDR3 is made up of 16 amino acids. Germline CDR1 and CDR2: LNHNV and YYDKDF (reference sequence). Trimming removed 1 base from V and 4 bases from J; junction bases left unmatched: 8. For the CDR3, the DNA is TGTGCCACCAGCAGAGTTCTTACAGGGGGCAGGTACGAGCAGTACTTC. Translation: CATSRVLTGGRYEQYF.

This clonotype was detected a few times. V gene TRBV7-8 combines with J gene TRBJ2-1; TRBD1 matches at 7 bases. This CDR3 is 17 amino acids long. V trimming: 5 bases; J trimming: 1 base; junction bases outside the gene matches: 11. CDR1 is SGHVS, CDR2 FQNEAQ, per germline. The CDR3: CASSQLQRDSSYNEQFF. The CDR3 nucleotides read TGTGCCAGCAGCCAACTACAAAGGGACAGTTCCTACAATGAGCAGTTCTTC.

This clonotype showed up many times. The CDR3 reads CASSLGGTAGELFF. The CDR3 DNA follows: TGTGCCAGCAGCTTGGGCGGGACCGCCGGGGAGCTGTTTTTT. This rearrangement joins TRBV7-6 to TRBJ2-2, with a tentative D call TRBD2 (6 bases). The CDR3 runs 14 residues. CDR1 is SGHVS, CDR2 FNYEAQ, per germline. V was trimmed by 3 bases and J by 6 bases, leaving 11 bases between them.

This clonotype was picked up many times. The V and J genes are TRBV27 and TRBJ2-7; 8 bases agree with TRBD1. With V trimmed by 8 bases and J by 4 bases, 7 bases remained unmatched. The CDR3 is 13 residues long. Germline CDR1 MNHEY, CDR2 SMNVEV (reference sequence). In DNA, the CDR3 is TGTGCCAGCGAAAACAGGGGGTTTTACGAGCAGTACTTC. Protein: CASENRGFYEQYF.

The chain employs TRBV7-9 and TRBJ2-5, with D perhaps matching TRBD1 or TRBD2 (5 bases each). Trimming pared 5 bases from V and 4 bases from J, leaving 8 bases between. CDR1 and CDR2 from the germline V gene are SEHNR and FQNEAQ (reference sequence). There are 12 residues in the CDR3. The CDR3 loop is CASSIGGETQYF. CDR3 coding DNA: TGTGCCAGCAGCATTGGGGGAGAGACCCAGTACTTC.

This clonotype was counted at least ten times. The chain combines TRBV7-8 with TRBJ2-1; D is unresolved. The CDR3 loop spans 11 amino acids. V lost 7 bases to trimming and J lost 10 bases, with 11 bases between them. In germline, CDR1 is SGHVS, CDR2 FQNEAQ. CDR3 sequence reads: CASTGIREQFF. CDR3 DNA sequence: TGTGCCAGCACCGGCATTCGCGAGCAGTTCTTC.